The rows below give T cell receptor beta chains drawn from one sample of a study of T-cell memory formation after mild COVID-19. MiXCR was run by TCRdb on the 5' RACE reads, yielding one entry per CDR3 protein. The repertoire consists of more than 150,000 distinct CDR3 sequences, with 15% to 20% occurring once and the leading ten covering roughly 3.7%. Material: PBMCs or a T cell subset sorted from them (not recorded which). All receptors derive from a man between 18 and 35 years old who had mild COVID-19 (a few samples of this study predate the infection). Cell type and time point are not known. Both conserved end residues are part of each CDR3. D genes are given only for firm matches. Size values are once, few and many counts, or a class for expanded clones, and some rows have none.

v_gene,d_gene,j_gene,abundance,CDR3aa,CDR3nt
TRBV6-4,.,TRBJ2-3,.,CASSDSGDGNSYTQYF,TGTGCCAGCAGTGACTCGGGGGACGGCAACTCCTATACGCAGTATTTT
TRBV4-1,TRBD1,TRBJ2-3,.,CASSHSGTGGGVTQYF,TGCGCCAGCAGCCATTCCGGGACAGGGGGGGGAGTTACGCAGTATTTT
TRBV20-1,.,TRBJ1-2,.,CSAGPTNYGYTF,TGCAGTGCTGGGCCGACTAACTATGGCTACACCTTC
TRBV20-1,TRBD1,TRBJ2-3,.,CSMGQGTDTQYF,TGCAGTATGGGACAGGGCACAGATACGCAGTATTTT
TRBV6-5,TRBD1,TRBJ1-2,few,CASSYRGQGHYTF,TGTGCCAGCAGTTACCGGGGACAGGGTCACTACACCTTC
TRBV5-4,TRBD2,TRBJ2-2,few,CASSLIAGSPGELFF,TGTGCCAGCAGCTTAATAGCGGGGAGCCCCGGGGAGCTGTTTTTT
TRBV7-6,.,TRBJ2-5,.,CASSFGPQETQYF,TGTGCCAGCAGCTTCGGACCACAAGAGACCCAGTACTTC
TRBV7-2,TRBD1,TRBJ1-1,.,CASSLEQGQQAFF,TGTGCCAGCAGCTTAGAACAGGGGCAACAAGCTTTCTTT
TRBV5-1,TRBD1,TRBJ2-1,many,CASSLGTGDEQFF,TGCGCCAGCAGCTTGGGGACAGGGGATGAGCAGTTCTTC
TRBV7-2,TRBD1,TRBJ1-1,many,CASSRTGTENTEAFF,TGTGCCAGCAGCCGGACCGGGACAGAGAACACTGAAGCTTTCTTT
TRBV4-1,.,TRBJ2-1,.,CASSQGGGAYNEQFF,TGCGCCAGCAGCCAAGGGGGGGGGGCGTACAATGAGCAGTTCTTC
TRBV6-5,TRBD1,TRBJ1-6,.,CASSYGGQFDSPLHF,TGTGCCAGCAGTTATGGGGGACAGTTCGATTCACCCCTCCACTTT
TRBV29-1,.,TRBJ1-2,.,CSVEDDRQGYTF,TGCAGCGTTGAAGATGACCGACAGGGCTACACCTTC
TRBV2,.,TRBJ2-7,many,CASSRSRQAGWLEQYF,TGTGCCAGCAGTAGATCCCGCCAGGCCGGGTGGTTGGAGCAGTACTTC
TRBV20-1,.,TRBJ1-6,.,CSASAGISSPLHF,TGCAGTGCATCCGCGGGCATCAGTTCACCCCTCCACTTT
TRBV5-1,.,TRBJ1-4,few,CASSLSPNEKLFF,TGCGCCAGCAGCTTGTCTCCTAATGAAAAACTGTTTTTT
TRBV7-9,.,TRBJ2-1,few,CASSLNFRGPSSYNEQFF,TGTGCCAGCAGCTTGAATTTTCGGGGGCCGAGCTCCTACAATGAGCAGTTCTTC
TRBV5-1,.,TRBJ2-2,.,CASSSTPGQGELFF,TGCGCCAGCAGCTCGACCCCGGGCCAGGGGGAGCTGTTTTTT
TRBV6-5,.,TRBJ1-2,.,CASSYSTLVNYGYTF,TGTGCCAGCAGTTACTCGACCCTCGTCAACTATGGCTACACCTTC
TRBV12-3/TRBV12-4,.,TRBJ1-2,few,CASSELEGVHGYTF,TGTGCCAGCAGTGAGCTCGAGGGAGTGCATGGCTACACCTTC
TRBV5-1,.,TRBJ1-1,few,CASSLWPSTGRWSDTEAFF,TGCGCCAGCAGCTTGTGGCCTTCGACAGGCAGGTGGTCGGACACTGAAGCTTTCTTT
TRBV7-2,.,TRBJ2-5,few,CASSSRRDGETQYF,TGTGCCAGCAGCTCACGTAGGGATGGGGAGACCCAGTACTTC
TRBV12-3/TRBV12-4,.,TRBJ1-2,few,CASNKRGPSNYGYTF,TGTGCCAGCAATAAAAGGGGTCCCTCCAACTATGGCTACACCTTC
TRBV20-1,.,TRBJ2-3,few,CSASLGERTDTQYF,TGCAGTGCTAGTTTGGGGGAACGCACAGATACGCAGTATTTT
TRBV12-3/TRBV12-4,TRBD1,TRBJ1-4,few,CASSSGTGFGEKLFF,TGTGCCAGCAGTTCCGGGACAGGGTTTGGCGAAAAACTGTTTTTT
TRBV2,.,TRBJ1-5,few,CASIGRDNQPQHF,TGTGCCAGCATAGGGAGGGACAATCAGCCCCAGCATTTT
TRBV5-1,TRBD1,TRBJ2-3,.,CASSSDRGRTDTQYF,TGCGCCAGCAGCTCCGACAGGGGCCGCACAGATACGCAGTATTTT
TRBV20-1,.,TRBJ1-2,.,CSAPRVPSGYTF,TGCAGTGCCCCACGGGTCCCCTCTGGCTACACCTTC
TRBV2,TRBD1,TRBJ1-2,.,CASKGQGEGGYTF,TGTGCCAGCAAGGGACAGGGAGAAGGGGGCTACACCTTC